This T cell receptor (beta chain) was found in a study of shared clonotypes between healthy human individuals. The table lists this clone with a few counts. The CDR3 runs to 16 residues. The V gene end was trimmed by 1 base and the J gene end by 5 bases; junction bases not matched to a gene: 7. The germline gives CDR1 LNHNV, CDR2 YYDKDF (reference sequence). Every immunoSEQ plate was one replicate of a subset's evenly spread DNA. As processed by the authors: Quality scores were absent from the junction-only immunoSEQ sequences, so filtering differed. Assay used: immunoSEQ multiplex PCR; TCRdb lists only in-frame clones, some missing. The D gene and trimming were derived from the DNA, and the V and J assignments and clone size from that table. The sample gives more than 450,000 clones, about four fifths of which show up once; 13% is in the top ten.

Sequencing was carried out using PBMCs. The receptor was derived from a woman between 35 and 50 years old in good health. Some clones in this sample may be carry-over from other donors' samples. The chain carries TRBV15 and TRBJ1-5; 8 bases align to TRBD1. CDR3 coding DNA: TGTGCCACCAGCAGAGCGAGCAGGGGGCTTGATCAGCCCCAGCATTTT. Protein product: CATSRASRGLDQPQHF.